Shown below are 20 T cell receptor beta chains from a single sample sequenced in a study of molecular identifiers for immune sequencing clone quantification. TCRdb re-called the PCR reads through MiXCR, storing one row per CDR3 protein. The sample consists of approximately 680,000 distinct CDR3 sequences, roughly 27% of them appearing once. Sequenced sample: naive CD8+ T cells from blood, with Jurkat cell RNA spiked in. Subset denoted: FACS-sorted CD8+CD4-CCR7+CD45RA+ naive T cells. These receptors all come from a human donor in good health. Some libraries in this study had Jurkat cell RNA spiked in.

This clonotype turned up a few times. The chain uses TRBV13 and TRBJ2-5, with TRBD2 matching 9 bases. The V segment lost 4 bases and the J segment 0 bases; nucleotides outside the gene matches: 6. CDR1 and CDR2 (germline): PRHDT, FYEKMQ (reference sequence). The CDR3 runs 16 residues. The CDR3, as DNA: TGTGCCAGCAGCTACATGACTAGCGGATACCAAGAGACCCAGTACTTC. This codes for CASSYMTSGYQETQYF.

This chain links TRBV6-5 with TRBJ1-2; D possibly corresponds to TRBD1 (5 bases). Germline CDR1 and CDR2: MNHEY and SVGAGI. This CDR3 has 13 residues. Deletions cut 8 bases from V and 7 bases from J, with 17 bases between. CDR3 DNA: TGTGCCAGCTCAAATTGGGGGGTTCGTGGCTACACCTTC. This encodes CASSNWGVRGYTF.

This clonotype was seen a few times. The rearrangement links TRBV19 to TRBJ1-2; D not resolved. The V gene lost 2 bases and the J gene lost 4 bases, with 11 bases spanning the gap. The CDR3 extends over 14 amino acids. CDR1 is LNHDA, CDR2 SQIVND, per germline (reference sequence). CDR3 coding DNA: TGTGCCAGTAGTATATTTTCCGGCGTCTATGGCTACACCTTC. Its protein is CASSIFSGVYGYTF.

The V gene is TRBV28, the J gene TRBJ2-5; D gene unclear. Trimming stripped 2 bases from V and 1 base from J, with 14 bases between. Germline V lookup: CDR1 MDHEN, CDR2 SYDVKM. The CDR3 length is 16 residues. The CDR3 DNA is TGTGCCAGCAGTTTAAGGGTTGGGTGGAGCCAAGAGACCCAGTACTTC. Protein product: CASSLRVGWSQETQYF.

This clonotype was counted once. The rearrangement links TRBV6-1 to TRBJ2-3; 7 nucleotides line up with TRBD2. Germline loops: CDR1 MNHNS, CDR2 SASEGT. The CDR3 totals 12 residues. Unmatched junction bases numbered 8, after V lost 7 bases and J lost 10 bases. CDR3 sequence (DNA): TGTGCCAGCACGCGCGGGAGTGATGCGCAGTATTTT. This gives the protein CASTRGSDAQYF.

This clonotype has ten or more counts. V is TRBV6-5 and J is TRBJ2-7, with D perhaps given as TRBD1 or TRBD2 (5 bases each). With 4 bases removed from V and 1 base from J, the gap between germline ends came to 14 bases. Per the germline V gene, CDR1 is MNHEY and CDR2 is SVGAGI. There are 15 residues in the CDR3. CDR3 sequence: CASSSGPFPSYEQYF. The CDR3 DNA is TGTGCCAGCAGTTCGGGACCCTTTCCGTCCTACGAGCAGTACTTC.

This clonotype was observed a handful of times. The CDR3 loop reads CASSHRISSGNTIYF. The CDR3 DNA sequence: TGTGCCAGCAGCCACCGAATATCTTCTGGAAACACCATATATTTT. The chain has TRBV3-1 and TRBJ1-3; D unresolved. Trimming left V 3 bases short and J 1 base short, with 10 bases between. This CDR3 spans 15 amino acids. From germline, CDR1 is LGHDT and CDR2 YNNKEL (reference sequence).

This clonotype was seen ten or more times. This sequence joins TRBV11-2 and TRBJ1-2; D not certain. Germline assignment: CDR1 SGHAT and CDR2 FQNNGV. V gave up 0 bases and J gave up 8 bases, with 10 bases separating them. This CDR3 comprises 13 residues. CDR3 nucleotide sequence: TGTGCCAGCAGCTTAGATGGTCCGGTCGGCTACACCTTC. Its translation: CASSLDGPVGYTF.

This clonotype appeared a few times. The chain recombines TRBV10-3 with TRBJ2-7, with D tentatively TRBD1 or TRBD2 (5 bases each). The CDR3 has 13 residues. The V gene lost 4 bases and the J gene lost 5 bases, with 12 bases spanning the gap. The germline V gene encodes CDR1 ENHRY and CDR2 SYGVKD. CDR3 nucleotide sequence: TGTGCCATCAGTGTTGGCAGGGACGACGAGCAGTACTTC. The encoded protein is CAISVGRDDEQYF.

This sequence joins TRBV6-6 and TRBJ2-7; D is unclear. This CDR3 spans 14 amino acids. CDR1 and CDR2 (germline): MNHNY, SVGAGI (reference sequence). V shed 2 bases and J shed 4 bases, with 12 bases lying between them. CDR3 sequence reads: CASSYDDGPYEQYF. CDR3 coding DNA: TGTGCCAGCAGTTACGATGACGGTCCGTACGAGCAGTACTTC.

The V gene is TRBV20-1, the J gene TRBJ1-5, with TRBD1 as a possible D gene (5 bases). Germline CDR1 is DFQATT and CDR2 is SNEGSKA (reference sequence). Trimming cost V 2 bases and J 7 bases, with 12 bases left between them. This CDR3 has 13 amino acids. The CDR3 DNA follows: TGCAGTGCTAGACAGGGCGAAGGACAGCCCCAGCATTTT. Its protein product is CSARQGEGQPQHF.

This clonotype was counted many times. A junction end diverges from the germline sequence, so it may reflect a read error. V gene TRBV7-9 combines with J gene TRBJ1-2; no firm D call. Germline V lookup: CDR1 SEHNR, CDR2 FQNEAQ (reference sequence). This CDR3 contains 12 residues. CDR3 in amino acids: CASSLVRDTTSF. The CDR3 DNA reads as TGTGCCAGCAGCTTAGTCCGCGACACCACATCTTTC.

This clonotype was seen only a few times. The V gene is TRBV15, the J gene TRBJ2-7; weak D call: TRBD2 (6 bases). The CDR3 runs to 12 residues. Trimming pared 7 bases from V and 3 bases from J, leaving 10 bases between. Looked up from germline, CDR1 is LNHNV and CDR2 is YYDKDF (reference sequence). CDR3 sequence: CATTGGDYEQYF. The CDR3 DNA reads as TGTGCCACCACGGGCGGGGACTACGAGCAGTACTTC.

V is TRBV12-3 or TRBV12-4 and J is TRBJ2-1; no clear D gene. The CDR3 runs 11 residues. V was shortened by 7 bases and J by 8 bases, with 9 bases between the two germline ends. CDR3 loop: CASTATHEQFF. CDR3 sequence (DNA): TGTGCCAGCACCGCCACTCATGAGCAGTTCTTC.

This clonotype was found many times. The chain couples TRBV7-3 to TRBJ2-7; TRBD2 agrees at 9 bases. This CDR3 has 13 amino acids. After removal of 4 bases from V and 5 bases from J, the junction contained 3 bases not matched to a gene. The germline V gene encodes CDR1 SGHTA and CDR2 FQGTGA. CDR3 DNA sequence: TGTGCCAGCAGCTCGGGACTAGCCGACGAGCAGTACTTC. As protein: CASSSGLADEQYF.

The chain carries TRBV4-1 and TRBJ1-1; 11 bases align to TRBD1. With 6 bases clipped from V and 1 base from J, the junction kept 4 bases outside the gene matches. From germline, CDR1 is MGHRA and CDR2 YSYEKL. The CDR3 spans 15 residues. CDR3 in DNA: TGCGCCAGCAGAGGGACAGGGGGTTGGAACACTGAAGCTTTCTTT. Protein sequence: CASRGTGGWNTEAFF.

The sample holds many counts of this clonotype. The V call is TRBV19, the J call TRBJ2-3; a weak D match, TRBD1 (5 bases). V lost 4 bases to trimming and J lost 4 bases, with 18 bases between them. The length of the CDR3 is 16 residues. CDR1 and CDR2 from the germline V gene are LNHDA and SQIVND (reference sequence). The CDR3 protein is CASSKFGQGEADTQYF. The DNA for the CDR3 is TGTGCCAGTAGTAAGTTCGGGCAGGGTGAGGCAGATACGCAGTATTTT. The full variable domain, in which reference TRBV19 and TRBJ2-3 provide the parts outside the CDR3, is DGGITQSPKYLFRKEGQNVTLSCEQNLNHDAMYWYRQDPGQGLRLIYYSQIVNDFQKGDIAEGYSVSREKKESFPLTVTSAQKNPTAFYLCASSKFGQGEADTQYFGPGTRLTVL.

This clonotype appeared a few times. The chain is built from TRBV28 and TRBJ1-1; D not resolved. This CDR3 is built from 13 residues. Per germline, CDR1 MDHEN and CDR2 SYDVKM. Trimming cost V 2 bases and J 12 bases, with 16 bases left between them. The CDR3 region has the DNA TGTGCCAGCAGTTTAGGTGCCGGATATAAGTCTTTCTTT. This codes for CASSLGAGYKSFF. Supplemented by reference TRBV28 and TRBJ1-1, the full variable domain reads DVKVTQSSRYLVKRTGEKVFLECVQDMDHENMFWYRQDPGLGLRLIYFSYDVKMKEKGDIPEGYSVSREKKERFSLILESASTNQTSMYLCASSLGAGYKSFFGQGTRLTVV.

This chain links TRBV6-5 with TRBJ2-1, with TRBD1 identical over 8 bases. CDR3 size: 15 residues. Germline CDR1 is MNHEY and CDR2 is SVGAGI. The trim removed 6 bases at V and 7 bases at J, leaving 11 bases unmatched. CDR3 region: CASSSRDRFTNEQFF. CDR3 bases: TGTGCCAGCAGCAGTCGGGACAGGTTTACTAATGAGCAGTTCTTC.

J is TRBJ2-1 and V is TRBV30; D might be TRBD2 (5 bases). CDR1 GTSNPN and CDR2 SVGIG come from the germline V gene (reference sequence). V shed 3 bases and J shed 7 bases, with 13 bases lying between them. The CDR3 is 13 amino acids. The CDR3 sequence is CAWRCLAWNEQFF. CDR3 DNA sequence: TGTGCCTGGAGGTGCCTAGCTTGGAATGAGCAGTTCTTC.